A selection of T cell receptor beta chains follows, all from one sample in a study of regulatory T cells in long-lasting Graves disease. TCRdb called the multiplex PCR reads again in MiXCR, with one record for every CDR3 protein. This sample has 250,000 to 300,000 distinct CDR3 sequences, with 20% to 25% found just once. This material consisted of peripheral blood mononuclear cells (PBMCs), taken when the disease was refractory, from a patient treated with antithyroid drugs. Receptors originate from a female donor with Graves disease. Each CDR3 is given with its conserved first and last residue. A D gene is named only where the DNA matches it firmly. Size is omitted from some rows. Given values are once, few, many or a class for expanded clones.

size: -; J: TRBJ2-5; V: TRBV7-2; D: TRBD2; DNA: TGTGCCAGCAGCTCTTGGACTAGCGGGAGGGAAGAGACCCAGTACTTC; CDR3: CASSSWTSGREETQYF
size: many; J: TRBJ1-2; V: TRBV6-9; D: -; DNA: TGTGCCAGCAGTTTCTCCCAGGGGAACTATGGCTACACCTTC; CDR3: CASSFSQGNYGYTF
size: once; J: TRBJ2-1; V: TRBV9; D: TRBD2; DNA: TGTGCCAGCAGTAAGGAAGTGGGACTAGCGGGAGGGGTTGAGCAGTTCTTC; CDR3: CASSKEVGLAGGVEQFF
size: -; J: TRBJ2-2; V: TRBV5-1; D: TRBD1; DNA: TGCGCCAGCAGCCGACAGGGGGCTAACACGAACACCGGGGAGCTGTTTTTT; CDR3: CASSRQGANTNTGELFF
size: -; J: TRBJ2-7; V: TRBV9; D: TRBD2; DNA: TGTGCCAGCAGCTTCCGGTCGGGAGGCCTCGAGCAGTACTTC; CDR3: CASSFRSGGLEQYF
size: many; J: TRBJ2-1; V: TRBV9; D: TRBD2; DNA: TGTGCCAGCAGCGCTAGCGGGGGGATATACAATGAGCAGTTCTTC; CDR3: CASSASGGIYNEQFF
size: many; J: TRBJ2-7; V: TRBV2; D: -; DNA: TGTGCCAGCAGTGGTAACGAGCAGTACTTC; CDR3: CASSGNEQYF
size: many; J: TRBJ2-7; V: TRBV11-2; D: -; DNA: TGTGCCAGCAGCTTAAGTGGCTGGGGCGAGCAGTACTTC; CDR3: CASSLSGWGEQYF
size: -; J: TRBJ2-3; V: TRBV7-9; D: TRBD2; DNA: TGTGCCAGCAGGTCCGAAGCGGGATGGGGCACAGATACGCAGTATTTT; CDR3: CASRSEAGWGTDTQYF
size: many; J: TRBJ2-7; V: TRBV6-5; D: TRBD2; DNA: TGTGCCAGCAGTTACAGCCCTAGCGGGATGTCCTACGAGCAGTACTTC; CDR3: CASSYSPSGMSYEQYF
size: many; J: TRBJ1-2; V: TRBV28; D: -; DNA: TGTGCCATCCCAGATACTAACTATGGCTACACCTTC; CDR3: CAIPDTNYGYTF
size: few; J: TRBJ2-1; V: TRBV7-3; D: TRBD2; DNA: TGTGCCAATAGCGGGAGGGAGTCCTACAATGAGCAGTTCTTC; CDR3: CANSGRESYNEQFF
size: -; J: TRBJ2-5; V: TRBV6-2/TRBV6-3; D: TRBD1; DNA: TGTGCCAGCAGTAGAGACAGGGGGCAGGGCCAAGAGACCCAGTACTTC; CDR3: CASSRDRGQGQETQYF
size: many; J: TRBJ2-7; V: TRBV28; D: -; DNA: TGTGCCAGCAGTGCCCTGACAGAGCCCCTCGACTACGAGCAGTACTTC; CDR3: CASSALTEPLDYEQYF
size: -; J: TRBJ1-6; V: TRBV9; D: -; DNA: TGTGCCAGCAGCGTAGATGGTGTTTCCTATAATTCACCCCTCCACTTT; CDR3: CASSVDGVSYNSPLHF
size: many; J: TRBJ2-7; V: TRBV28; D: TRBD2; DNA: TGTGCCAGCACACCGGGACTAGCGGGACACCAAGTTATTTACGAGCAGTACTTC; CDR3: CASTPGLAGHQVIYEQYF
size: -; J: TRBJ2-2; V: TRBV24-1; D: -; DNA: TGTGCCACCAGTGATCCCCAGGCGGAGAACACCGGGGAGCTGTTTTTT; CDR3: CATSDPQAENTGELFF
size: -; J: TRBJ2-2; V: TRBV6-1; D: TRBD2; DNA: TGTGCCAGCAAACGGGTAGCGGGGTACACCGGGGAGCTGTTTTTT; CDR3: CASKRVAGYTGELFF
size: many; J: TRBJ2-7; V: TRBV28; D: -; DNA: TGTGCCAGCAGTACTTTTCGCGGCGCGCGGAGTAGGTACGAGCAGTACTTC; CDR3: CASSTFRGARSRYEQYF
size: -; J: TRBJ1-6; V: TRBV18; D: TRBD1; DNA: TGTGCCAGCTCATCCGCTGAGACCGGACAGGGGAATTCACCCCTCCACTTT; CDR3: CASSSAETGQGNSPLHF
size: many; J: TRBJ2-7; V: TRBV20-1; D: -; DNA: TGCAGTGCCCCCGTACTCCGACCACTCTACGAGCAGTACTTC; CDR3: CSAPVLRPLYEQYF
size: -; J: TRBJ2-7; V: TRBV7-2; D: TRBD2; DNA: TGTGCCAGCAGCTTAAGACTAGCGGGCTACAAGCAGTACTTC; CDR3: CASSLRLAGYKQYF
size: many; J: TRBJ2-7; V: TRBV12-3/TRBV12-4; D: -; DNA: TGTGCCAGCAGTTTCGGGTACTACGAGCAGTACTTC; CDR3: CASSFGYYEQYF
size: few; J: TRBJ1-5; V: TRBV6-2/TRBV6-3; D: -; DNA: TGTGCCAGCAGTTACCAGGGGAGAACTGGGGAGCCCCAGCATTTT; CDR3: CASSYQGRTGEPQHF
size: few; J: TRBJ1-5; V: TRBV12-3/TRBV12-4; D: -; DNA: TGTGCCAGCAGTTTAAGGGGCGGGGGTGGTCAGCCCCAGCATTTT; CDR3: CASSLRGGGGQPQHF
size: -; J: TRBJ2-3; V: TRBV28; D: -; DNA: TGTGCCAGCGGGCGACAGCCGCACACAGATACGCAGTATTTT; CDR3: CASGRQPHTDTQYF
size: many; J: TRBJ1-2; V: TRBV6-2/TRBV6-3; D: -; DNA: TGTGCCAGCAGTTACCCGCAGCACGGCTATGGCTACACCTTC; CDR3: CASSYPQHGYGYTF
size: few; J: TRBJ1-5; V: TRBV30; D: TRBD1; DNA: TGTGCCTGGAGTGCCGGGACAGCCAACCATCAGCCCCAGCATTTT; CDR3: CAWSAGTANHQPQHF
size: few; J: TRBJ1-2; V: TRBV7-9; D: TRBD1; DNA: TGTGCCAGCAGCTTATCACAGGGGGCATTTGTCTATGGCTACACCTTC; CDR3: CASSLSQGAFVYGYTF
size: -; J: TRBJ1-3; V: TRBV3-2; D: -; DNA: TGTGCCAGCAGCCAAGAGGGGGGCGGACAGAGGAGAAACACCATATATTTT; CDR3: CASSQEGGGQRRNTIYF
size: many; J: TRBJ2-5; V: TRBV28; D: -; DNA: TGTGCCAGCAGCCCGACTAAATCGTACCAAGAGACCCAGTACTTC; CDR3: CASSPTKSYQETQYF
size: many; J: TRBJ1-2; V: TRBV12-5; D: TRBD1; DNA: TGTGCTAGTGGTCCGGGACAGGGGGCTTATGGCTACACCTTC; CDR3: CASGPGQGAYGYTF
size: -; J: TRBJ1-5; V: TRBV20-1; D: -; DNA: TGCAGTGCCGGATGGACGCAGAATCAGCCCCAGCATTTT; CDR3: CSAGWTQNQPQHF
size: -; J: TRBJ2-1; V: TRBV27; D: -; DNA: TGTGCCAGCAGTCGGGGTACCAATGAGCAGTTCTTC; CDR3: CASSRGTNEQFF
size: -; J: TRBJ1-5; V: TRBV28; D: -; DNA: TGTGCCAGCAGTGCCTTAGATCAGCCCCAGCATTTT; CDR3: CASSALDQPQHF
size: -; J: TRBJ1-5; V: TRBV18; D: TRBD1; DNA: TGTGCCAGCTCCAACGCCGGGACAGGGCAGCCCCAGCATTTT; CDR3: CASSNAGTGQPQHF
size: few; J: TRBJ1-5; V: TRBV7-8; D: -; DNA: TGTGCCAGCAGCTTTCTGACGGGCAATCAGCCCCAGCATTTT; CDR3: CASSFLTGNQPQHF
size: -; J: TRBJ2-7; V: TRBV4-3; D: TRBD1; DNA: TGCGCCAGCAGCCAAGATCTAGGACAGGGCCAGGAGCAGTACTTC; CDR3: CASSQDLGQGQEQYF
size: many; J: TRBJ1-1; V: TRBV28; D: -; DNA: TGTGCCAGCAGTTTCACATTGGACTCCATTGTCATGAACACTGAAGCTTTCTTT; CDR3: CASSFTLDSIVMNTEAFF
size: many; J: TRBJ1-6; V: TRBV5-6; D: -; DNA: TGTGCCAGCAGCATTAGTACCAATTCACCCCTCCACTTT; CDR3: CASSISTNSPLHF
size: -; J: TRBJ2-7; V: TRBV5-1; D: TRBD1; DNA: TGCGCCAGCAGCTTGGCCGGATTAACGAAGGGACAGGGAGTCTACGAGCAGTACTTC; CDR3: CASSLAGLTKGQGVYEQYF
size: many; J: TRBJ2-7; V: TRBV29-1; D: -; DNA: TGCAGCGTTGAAGGGGTAGGAGGGGCCTACGAGCAGTACTTC; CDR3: CSVEGVGGAYEQYF
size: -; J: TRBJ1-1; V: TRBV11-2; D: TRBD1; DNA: TGTGCCAGCAGCCCCGACAGGGGAGGAGTCACTGAAGCTTTCTTT; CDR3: CASSPDRGGVTEAFF
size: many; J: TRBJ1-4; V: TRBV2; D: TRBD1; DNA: TGTGCCAGCACCCGGCAGGGGGGCGAAAAACTGTTTTTT; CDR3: CASTRQGGEKLFF
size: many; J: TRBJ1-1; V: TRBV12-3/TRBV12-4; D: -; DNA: TGTGCCAGCAGTTTCGCTAATAGCACTGAAGCTTTCTTT; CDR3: CASSFANSTEAFF
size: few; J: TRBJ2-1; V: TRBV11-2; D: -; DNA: TGTGCCAGCAGCTTAATAAGGGATGAGCAGTTCTTC; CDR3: CASSLIRDEQFF
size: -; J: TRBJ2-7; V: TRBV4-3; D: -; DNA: TGCGCCAGCAGCCAAGATCCCCCCGGGTCATCGTCCGGCTACGAGCAGTACTTC; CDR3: CASSQDPPGSSSGYEQYF
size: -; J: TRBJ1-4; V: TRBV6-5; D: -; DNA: TGTGCCAGCAGTTACGTATCGGGGGTGACTAATGAAAAACTGTTTTTT; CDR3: CASSYVSGVTNEKLFF